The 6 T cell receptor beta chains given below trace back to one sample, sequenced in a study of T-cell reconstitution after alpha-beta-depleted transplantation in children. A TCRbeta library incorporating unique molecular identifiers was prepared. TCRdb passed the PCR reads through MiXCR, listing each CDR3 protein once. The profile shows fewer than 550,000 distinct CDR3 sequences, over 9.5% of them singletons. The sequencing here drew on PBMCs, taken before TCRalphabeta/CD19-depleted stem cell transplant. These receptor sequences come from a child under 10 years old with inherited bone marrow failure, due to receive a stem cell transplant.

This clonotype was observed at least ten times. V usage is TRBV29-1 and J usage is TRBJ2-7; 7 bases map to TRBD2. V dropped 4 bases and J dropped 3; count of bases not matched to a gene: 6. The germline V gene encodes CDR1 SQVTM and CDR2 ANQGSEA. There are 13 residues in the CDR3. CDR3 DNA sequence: TGCAGCGTTGCGTGGGGGGGAAACTACGAGCAGTACTTC. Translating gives CSVAWGGNYEQYF.

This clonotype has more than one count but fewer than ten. The CDR3 sequence is CASSLASSGGAGTQYF. Written as DNA, the CDR3 is TGTGCCAGCAGCTTAGCGTCGAGCGGGGGCGCCGGTACGCAGTATTTT. V is TRBV7-2 and J is TRBJ2-3; TRBD2 agrees at 8 bases. CDR1 is SGHTA and CDR2 is FQGNSA in the germline V gene. The CDR3 consists of 16 residues. The trim removed 0 bases at V and 8 bases at J, leaving 10 bases unmatched. Together with reference TRBV7-2 and TRBJ2-3, the CDR3 gives the full variable domain: GAGVSQSPSNKVTEKGKDVELRCDPISGHTALYWYRQSLGQGLEFLIYFQGNSAPDKSGLPSDRFSAERTGGSVSTLTIQRTQQEDSAVYLCASSLASSGGAGTQYFGPGTRLTVL.

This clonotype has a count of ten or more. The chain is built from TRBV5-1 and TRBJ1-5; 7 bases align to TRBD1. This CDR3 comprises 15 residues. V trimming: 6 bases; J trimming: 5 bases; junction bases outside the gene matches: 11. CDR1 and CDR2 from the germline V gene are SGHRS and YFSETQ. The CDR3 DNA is TGCGCCAGCACTAACGGAGGGCAGGGGGATCAGCCCCAGCATTTT. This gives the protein CASTNGGQGDQPQHF.

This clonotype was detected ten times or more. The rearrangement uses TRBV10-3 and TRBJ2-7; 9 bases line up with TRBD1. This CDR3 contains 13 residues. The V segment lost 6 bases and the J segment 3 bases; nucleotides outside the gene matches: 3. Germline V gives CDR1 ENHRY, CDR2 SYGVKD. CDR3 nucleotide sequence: TGTGCCATCAGGCGGGGACAGGGCTACGAGCAGTACTTC. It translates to CAIRRGQGYEQYF.

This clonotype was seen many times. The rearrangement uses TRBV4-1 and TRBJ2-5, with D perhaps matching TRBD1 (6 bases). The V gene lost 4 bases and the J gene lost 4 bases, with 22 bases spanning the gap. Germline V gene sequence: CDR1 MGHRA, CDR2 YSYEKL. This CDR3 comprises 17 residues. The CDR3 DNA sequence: TGCGCCAGCAGCCCATCATACGGGACACACGAACGAGAGACCCAGTACTTC. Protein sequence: CASSPSYGTHERETQYF.

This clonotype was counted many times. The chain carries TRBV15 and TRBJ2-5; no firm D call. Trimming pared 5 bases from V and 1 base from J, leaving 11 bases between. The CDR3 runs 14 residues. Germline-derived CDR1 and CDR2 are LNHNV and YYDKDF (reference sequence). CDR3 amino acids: CATSPSQPQETQYF. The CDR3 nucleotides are TGTGCCACCAGCCCATCACAGCCCCAAGAGACCCAGTACTTC.